The T cell receptor (beta chain) under discussion was sequenced for a study of T-cell reconstitution after alpha-beta-depleted transplantation in children. Overall study results and limits: The study reportedly traced alpha-beta T cells about two months after transplant to several hundred expanded graft clones.

A note on this clonotype: Its antigen is unknown.

This CDR3 has 15 residues. The germline V gene has CDR1 MNHEY and CDR2 SVGAGI. V was pared by 4 bases and J by 0 bases, with 11 bases between. As it was prepared, the TCRbeta library received unique molecular identifiers. TCRdb itself ran the PCR reads through MiXCR, one entry per CDR3 protein. The data show 550,000 to 600,000 distinct CDR3 sequences, roughly 23% seen once. The sequenced sample was PBMCs, mostly from graft donor cells, obtained 360 days after TCRalphabeta/CD19-depleted stem cell transplant. This rearrangement joins TRBV6-5 to TRBJ2-3; D remains ambiguous. This receptor was obtained from a boy less than two years old who had a stem cell transplant for acute myeloid leukemia, so the T cells may come from the graft donor. The CDR3 loop is CASSWTVLSTDTQYF. The CDR3, as DNA: TGTGCCAGCAGTTGGACGGTTCTTAGCACAGATACGCAGTATTTT.